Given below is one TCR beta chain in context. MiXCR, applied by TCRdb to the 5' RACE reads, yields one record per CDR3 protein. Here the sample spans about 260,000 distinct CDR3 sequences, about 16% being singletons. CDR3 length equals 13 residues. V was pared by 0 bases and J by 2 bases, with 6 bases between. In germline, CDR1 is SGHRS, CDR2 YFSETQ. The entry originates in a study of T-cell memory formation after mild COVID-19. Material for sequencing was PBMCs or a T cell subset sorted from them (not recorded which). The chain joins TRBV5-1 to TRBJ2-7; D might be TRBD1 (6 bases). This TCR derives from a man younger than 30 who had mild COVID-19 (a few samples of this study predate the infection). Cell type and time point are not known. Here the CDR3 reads CASSLDRAYEQYF. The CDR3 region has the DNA TGCGCCAGCAGCTTGGACAGGGCCTACGAGCAGTACTTC. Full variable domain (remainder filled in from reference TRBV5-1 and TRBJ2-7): KAGVTQTPRYLIKTRGQQVTLSCSPISGHRSVSWYQQTPGQGLQFLFEYFSETQRNKGNFPGRFSGRQFSNSRSEMNVSTLELGDSALYLCASSLDRAYEQYFGPGTRLTVT.